Included here is one TCR beta chain sequence, with context. There is no known antigen for this receptor. Base qualities are not recorded, but no much larger clone differs from it by a single base. Patients with a history of autoimmune disease or receiving systemic immunosuppression were excluded from the trial. Peripheral blood for TCR sequencing was drawn from every dose cohort at baseline, at cycle 4 day 1 and at cycle 7 day 1. Samples were obtained from an open-label, multicenter, first-in-human phase I dose-escalation trial of ivuxolimab. Adults with locally advanced or metastatic head and neck squamous cell, hepatocellular, melanoma or renal cell carcinoma were enrolled in the trial. Before TCR sequencing, CD4+ T cells and CD8+ T cells were sorted from peripheral blood as separate populations. This sample is drawn from a study of OX40 agonist ivuxolimab in advanced cancers. For context, the study as a whole: The costimulatory receptor OX40 (CD134) was targeted by ivuxolimab, a fully human IgG2 agonistic monoclonal antibody. Of the roughly 51 dose-escalation patients, hepatocellular carcinoma was present in roughly 19, melanoma in some 15, renal cell carcinoma in 9 and head and neck cancer in 9. Three dose-escalation patients achieved partial responses, one with hepatocellular carcinoma and two with cutaneous melanoma. Patients were allowed to have had prior anti-PD-1, anti-PD-L1 or anti-CTLA-4 therapy, and approximately 40% of the dose-escalation patients had previously received checkpoint inhibitors. The dose-escalation cohort was around 84% male with a mean age of about 60 years, ranging from about 20 to 80. Intravenous ivuxolimab was administered to patients every 2 weeks at six dose levels: 0.01, 0.1, 0.3, 1.5, 3 and 10 mg/kg. The paper covers the monotherapy dose-escalation part of the phase I ivuxolimab trial, which included N ≈ 57 patients. The point of sequencing TCRbeta in the periphery was to test whether ivuxolimab changed TCR sequence diversity and drove clonal T-cell expansion.

Genomic DNA was extracted from sorted cells for sequencing of the TCRbeta CDR3 region. TCRbeta CDR3 regions were sequenced using the immunoSEQ Assay. TCRdb stores this immuneACCESS table with in-frame sequences only. Part of the clones is absent; in the studies checked, under half of the shortfall reflects unresolved V genes, and no reason is known for the rest. The sample has 45,000 to 60,000 clones on record, 91% of them singletons. The ten largest clones take up around 12% of the sample. The CDR3 sequence holds 11 residues, the cysteine and phenylalanine included. Only the CDR3 region is kept as DNA, spanning 33 bases read in frame from base 1. The germline V gene sets CDR1 to SNHLY and CDR2 to FYNNEI. Trimming leaves V shorter by 5 bases and J shorter by 11 bases, with the junction holding 6 bases beyond the gene matches. General study outcomes and caveats: Low levels of normalized T-cell clonal expansion were also seen in some patients who did not respond. At doses of 0.1 to 3.0 mg/kg, clonal expansion of both CD4+ and CD8+ T cells in blood was seen between baseline and week 6. After ivuxolimab, more expanded clones were found on average in CD8+ T cells than in CD4+ T cells. In partial responders in the 0.1-3.0 mg/kg groups, normalized peripheral clonal expansion was found to be among the lowest, especially among CD8+ T cells. The antigen specificity of the peripheral T cells that underwent clonal expansion was not determined.

The source was CD4+ or CD8+ T cells sorted from blood, collected in a trial of the OX40 agonist ivuxolimab. This receptor was obtained from an adult with an advanced solid tumor such as melanoma, head and neck, liver or kidney cancer. The sequence links TRBV2 to TRBJ2-7; 7 central bases correspond to TRBD1. The nucleotides read TGTGCCAGCAGTCAATCCGGGACAGAGTACTTC. This gives the protein CASSQSGTEYF.